The clone carrying this TCR beta chain appeared many times. Its specificity is not known. This sample is drawn from a study of T cells in Graves' hyperthyroidism and ophthalmopathy. The germline gives CDR1 MNHNS, CDR2 SASEGT. Trimming took 10 bases from V and 5 from J; bases not matched to a gene: 4. CDR3 length equals 12 residues. Overall study findings and caveats: Through a model of 13 V-J features, ophthalmopathy was separated from stable hyperthyroidism.

RNA transcripts served as the template for amplifying TCR beta CDR3 regions. Researchers ran a first-round RT-PCR on the TCR CDR3 using the HTBI primer set. TCRdb processed the multiplex PCR reads anew with MiXCR; each CDR3 protein has one entry. In the table there are around 690,000 distinct CDR3 sequences, approximately 15% of which are singletons. The PBMCs were sourced from fresh peripheral blood (less than 11 ml). The chain carries TRBV6-1 and TRBJ1-4, with 7 positions matching TRBD1. The sequence came from a man aged 50 or older with Graves' hyperthyroidism. The sequencing input was blood. CDR3 residues: CAISTGNEKLFF. The CDR3 bases are TGTGCCATCTCGACAGGGAATGAAAAACTGTTTTTT.